This TCR beta chain was identified in a study of OX40 agonist ivuxolimab in advanced cancers. The wider study: Three patients got partial responses; one had hepatocellular carcinoma and two had cutaneous melanoma.

A remark on this clone: Its specificity is not known.

Looked up from germline, CDR1 is GTSNPN and CDR2 is SVGIG (reference sequence). This CDR3 region has 15 residues. V lost 3 bases and J lost 7, with 19 bases in between. Profiling relied on immunoSEQ multiplex PCR, and the TCRdb table lists in-frame clones only, not all of them. The data show 85,000 to 100,000 clones, 85% to 95% seen once. With autoimmune disease history or systemic immunosuppression, patients were excluded. Study findings and constraints: Blood T cells, both CD4+ and CD8+, expanded clonally by week 6 at 0.1 to 3.0 mg/kg. CD8+ T cells (on average) carried more expanded clones than CD4+ T cells.

The chain couples TRBV30 to TRBJ1-5; D might be TRBD1 (6 bases). Specimen: CD4+ or CD8+ T cells sorted from blood, collected in a trial of the OX40 agonist ivuxolimab. This TCR came from an adult with an advanced solid tumor such as melanoma, head and neck, liver or kidney cancer. The CDR3, as DNA: TGTGCCTGGAGCCTCCTAGGGACACCTCGCCAGCCCCAGCATTTT. Translating it yields CAWSLLGTPRQPQHF.